Listed below are T cell receptor beta chains from one sample, sequenced in a study of shared clonotypes between healthy human individuals. Only in-frame clones appear in the TCRdb table, and some are missing; sequencing was by immunoSEQ multiplex PCR. Of under 1,100,000 clones in the sample, roughly 80% were seen once. The sequencing input was memory CD4+ T cells sorted from blood. The receptor source for this set is a man between 18 and 29 years old in good health. The CDR3 runs from the conserved cysteine through the conserved F or W. The D gene is left open where the match is weak. Clone size is not always given. Where it is, it says once, few, many or a class for expanded clones.

abundance	v_gene	d_gene	j_gene	CDR3aa	CDR3nt
-	TRBV30	-	TRBJ2-2	CAWSKGPYTGELFF	TGTGCCTGGTCAAAAGGTCCTTACACCGGGGAGCTGTTTTTT
-	TRBV5-1	-	TRBJ1-1	CASSLDQVVNTEAFF	TGCGCCAGCAGCTTGGACCAGGTGGTGAACACTGAAGCTTTCTTT
-	TRBV5-1	-	TRBJ2-7	CASSFIGGSSYEQYF	TGCGCCAGCAGCTTTATCGGCGGTTCCTCCTACGAGCAGTACTTC
-	TRBV5-1	TRBD1	TRBJ2-2	CASRGPGQGGTGELFF	TGCGCCAGCAGGGGCCCGGGACAGGGTGGAACCGGGGAGCTGTTTTTT
-	TRBV6-5	-	TRBJ2-3	CASSYGTNTDTQYF	TGTGCCAGCAGTTATGGGACAAACACAGATACGCAGTATTTT
few	TRBV30	TRBD1	TRBJ1-1	CAWSPDRGGTEAFF	TGTGCCTGGAGCCCAGACAGGGGAGGCACTGAAGCTTTCTTT
-	TRBV5-1	TRBD1	TRBJ1-5	CASSLGQGASNNQPQHF	TGCGCCAGCAGCCTGGGACAGGGGGCAAGTAACAATCAGCCCCAGCATTTT
-	TRBV11-2	-	TRBJ2-7	CASSFPQNFYEQYF	TGTGCCAGCAGCTTTCCTCAAAATTTCTACGAGCAGTACTTC
-	TRBV30	TRBD1	TRBJ1-5	CAWATPRQGNQPQHF	TGTGCCTGGGCCACACCGAGACAGGGGAATCAGCCCCAGCATTTT
-	TRBV7-9	TRBD1	TRBJ2-7	CASSQVWTGTNYEQYF	TGTGCCAGCAGCCAGGTTTGGACAGGGACCAACTACGAGCAGTACTTC
-	TRBV21-1	-	TRBJ1-4	CASVHRGDEKLFF	TGTGCCAGCGTGCACAGGGGGGATGAAAAACTGTTTTTT
-	TRBV5-1	TRBD2	TRBJ2-1	CASTTGTSGRGPNEQFF	TGCGCCAGCACCACCGGGACTAGCGGGAGAGGGCCAAATGAGCAGTTCTTC
-	TRBV19	-	TRBJ1-1	CASSAGPRSDTEAFF	TGTGCCAGTAGTGCGGGACCCCGGTCCGACACTGAAGCTTTCTTT
-	TRBV6-1	-	TRBJ2-5	CASSEASFGFQETQYF	TGTGCCAGCAGTGAAGCTTCTTTTGGATTTCAAGAGACCCAGTACTTC
once	TRBV7-9	TRBD1	TRBJ2-5	CASSPRDRAVETQYF	TGTGCCAGCAGCCCTCGGGACAGGGCGGTTGAGACCCAGTACTTC
-	TRBV19	TRBD1	TRBJ1-2	CASSITTGVALYGYTF	TGTGCCAGTAGTATAACAACAGGGGTCGCTCTCTATGGCTACACCTTC
-	TRBV6-1	TRBD1	TRBJ1-4	CASSEDRGATNEKLFF	TGTGCCAGCAGTGAAGACAGGGGTGCCACTAATGAAAAACTGTTTTTT
-	TRBV5-1	-	TRBJ2-2	CASSLSQANTGELFF	TGCGCCAGCAGCTTGTCTCAGGCGAACACCGGGGAGCTGTTTTTT
-	TRBV30	TRBD2	TRBJ2-2	CASDRGLAGALGELFF	TGTGCTTCGGACAGGGGACTAGCGGGAGCACTCGGGGAGCTGTTTTTT
-	TRBV4-1	-	TRBJ1-2	CASRTQQAGYGYTF	TGCGCCAGCAGGACCCAACAGGCAGGCTATGGCTACACCTTC
few	TRBV4-3	-	TRBJ2-5	CASSQEGPGETQYF	TGCGCCAGCAGCCAAGAAGGGCCCGGAGAGACCCAGTACTTC
-	TRBV29-1	TRBD1	TRBJ2-2	CSVENRGTGELFF	TGCAGCGTTGAAAACAGGGGGACCGGGGAGCTGTTTTTT
-	TRBV7-2	-	TRBJ2-5	CASSLSWVQETQYF	TGTGCCAGCAGCTTAAGCTGGGTTCAAGAGACCCAGTACTTC
-	TRBV7-8	-	TRBJ2-3	CASSSLVVSRKSTDTQYF	TGTGCCAGCAGCTCCTTAGTTGTAAGCCGAAAAAGCACAGATACGCAGTATTTT
-	TRBV5-4	TRBD2	TRBJ2-7	CASSLERSGTSYEQYF	TGTGCCAGCAGCTTAGAGAGGAGCGGGACCTCCTACGAGCAGTACTTC
-	TRBV10-3	-	TRBJ1-6	CAISESQGNSPLHF	TGTGCCATCAGTGAGTCACAGGGAAATTCACCCCTCCACTTT
-	TRBV5-1	-	TRBJ1-2	CASSLVAAQRHYGYTF	TGCGCCAGCAGCTTGGTCGCCGCCCAACGGCACTATGGCTACACCTTC
once	TRBV7-2	-	TRBJ2-7	CASSLAFSSYEQYF	TGTGCCAGCAGCTTAGCCTTTAGCTCCTACGAGCAGTACTTC
once	TRBV20-1	-	TRBJ1-1	CSARQGSEAFF	TGCAGTGCTAGACAGGGTTCTGAAGCTTTCTTT
many	TRBV5-1	-	TRBJ1-1	CASSGSGSEAFF	TGCGCCAGCAGCGGGTCCGGGTCTGAAGCTTTCTTT
-	TRBV7-7	TRBD1	TRBJ2-5	CASSAGTGGETQYF	TGTGCTAGCAGCGCAGGGACAGGTGGAGAGACCCAGTACTTC
once	TRBV11-3	-	TRBJ1-1	CASSPGGGNTEAFF	TGTGCCAGCAGCCCGGGGGGAGGGAACACTGAAGCTTTCTTT
-	TRBV11-2	TRBD2	TRBJ2-5	CASSLEEPLAVQETQYF	TGTGCCAGCAGCTTAGAGGAACCACTAGCGGTACAAGAGACCCAGTACTTC
-	TRBV27	TRBD2	TRBJ2-1	CASSLSLAGIPDEQFF	TGTGCCAGCAGTTTGTCGCTAGCGGGAATACCGGATGAGCAGTTCTTC
-	TRBV9	-	TRBJ1-3	CASSPHSPETGNTIYF	TGTGCCAGCAGCCCCCATTCCCCAGAAACTGGAAACACCATATATTTT
-	TRBV14	TRBD1	TRBJ1-1	CASSQGQGWNTEAFF	TGTGCCAGCAGCCAGGGACAGGGGTGGAACACTGAAGCTTTCTTT
-	TRBV7-8	-	TRBJ2-7	CASSFRLVTYEQYF	TGTGCCAGCAGCTTTCGACTAGTCACCTACGAGCAGTACTTC
-	TRBV6-5	-	TRBJ1-1	CATMRLVNTEAFF	TGTGCCACAATGAGACTGGTGAACACTGAAGCTTTCTTT
-	TRBV6-5	-	TRBJ1-1	CASSLGARTEAFF	TGTGCCAGCAGTTTGGGGGCGCGCACTGAAGCTTTCTTT
-	TRBV5-4	TRBD2	TRBJ2-2	CASSLGGGRLNTGELFF	TGTGCCAGCAGCTTGGGCGGCGGGAGGCTAAACACCGGGGAGCTGTTTTTT
-	TRBV6-1	-	TRBJ2-3	CASTQRRTMKKYF	TGTGCCAGCACTCAAAGGAGGACAATGAAGAAGTATTTT
-	TRBV7-6	-	TRBJ1-3	CASSLTAGSYSGNTIYF	TGTGCCAGCAGCTTAACTGCAGGGTCCTACTCTGGAAACACCATATATTTT
once	TRBV11-2	-	TRBJ1-4	CASSLGGEPNEKLFF	TGTGCCAGCAGCTTAGGGGGAGAGCCTAATGAAAAACTGTTTTTT
-	TRBV6-9	-	TRBJ1-2	CASSCKYLGGYTF	TGTGCCAGCAGTTGTAAGTACTTGGGTGGCTACACCTTC
-	TRBV5-1	-	TRBJ1-5	CASSFGGDGQPQHF	TGCGCCAGCAGCTTTGGGGGGGACGGACAGCCCCAGCATTTT
-	TRBV2	-	TRBJ2-5	CASSGAAVETQYF	TGTGCCAGCAGTGGGGCAGCCGTTGAGACCCAGTACTTC
-	TRBV7-2	TRBD1	TRBJ2-7	CASTPPQGQATYEQYF	TGTGCCAGCACCCCTCCCCAGGGACAGGCAACCTACGAGCAGTACTTC
-	TRBV18	-	TRBJ1-5	CASSPEIPKNQPQHF	TGTGCCAGCTCACCAGAGATCCCAAAAAATCAGCCCCAGCATTTT
few	TRBV30	TRBD1	TRBJ1-6	CAWNSGGDSPLHF	TGTGCCTGGAACTCAGGGGGTGATTCACCCCTCCACTTT
-	TRBV7-9	TRBD1	TRBJ2-7	CASSRGTGVSYEQYF	TGTGCCAGCAGCCGCGGGACAGGGGTCTCCTACGAGCAGTACTTC